The present entry profiles one TCR beta chain with its context. These data originate in a study of OX40 agonist ivuxolimab in advanced cancers. Turning to the study itself: At doses from 0.01 to 10 mg/kg, patients were given intravenous ivuxolimab every 2 weeks.

The method was immunoSEQ multiplex PCR; TCRdb's version includes in-frame clones alone and lacks a portion of them. The repertoire holds 73,000 or so clones, with approximately 85% as singletons. This clonotype was obtained from an adult with an advanced solid tumor such as melanoma, head and neck, liver or kidney cancer. The sample was CD4+ or CD8+ T cells sorted from blood, taken in a trial of the OX40 agonist ivuxolimab.

The DNA of the CDR3 is TGTGCCAGCACCCCTAGGACAGCTTCGAGCTCCTACAATGAGCAGTTCTTC. It encodes CASTPRTASSSYNEQFF. The rearrangement uses TRBV21-1 and TRBJ2-1; whether TRBD1, the table's D call, matches the DNA was not checked. TRBV21-1 corresponds to a pseudogene. This CDR3 region has 17 residues.